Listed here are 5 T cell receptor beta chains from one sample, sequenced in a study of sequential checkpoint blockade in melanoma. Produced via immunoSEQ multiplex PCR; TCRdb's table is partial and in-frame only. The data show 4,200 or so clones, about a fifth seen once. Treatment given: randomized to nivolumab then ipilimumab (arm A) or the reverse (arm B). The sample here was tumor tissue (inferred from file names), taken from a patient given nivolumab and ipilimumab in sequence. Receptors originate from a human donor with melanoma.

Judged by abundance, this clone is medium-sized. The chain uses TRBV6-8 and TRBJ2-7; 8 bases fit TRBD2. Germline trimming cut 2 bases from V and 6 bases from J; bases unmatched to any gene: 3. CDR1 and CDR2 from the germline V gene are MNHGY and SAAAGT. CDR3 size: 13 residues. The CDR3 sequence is CASSYAGGIEQYF. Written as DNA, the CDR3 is TGTGCCAGCAGTTACGCGGGGGGCATCGAGCAGTACTTC.

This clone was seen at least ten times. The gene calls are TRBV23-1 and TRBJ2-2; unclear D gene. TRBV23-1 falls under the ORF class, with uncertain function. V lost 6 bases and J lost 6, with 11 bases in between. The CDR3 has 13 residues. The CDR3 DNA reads TGCGCCAGCAGCTTTGGGGTGGCCGGGGAGCTGTTTTTT. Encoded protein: CASSFGVAGELFF.

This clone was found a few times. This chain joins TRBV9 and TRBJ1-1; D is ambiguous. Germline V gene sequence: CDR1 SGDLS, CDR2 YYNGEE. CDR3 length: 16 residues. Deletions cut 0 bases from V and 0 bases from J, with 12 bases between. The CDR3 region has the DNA TGTGCCAGCAGCGTAGGCGTCCGGAGCGTGAACACTGAAGCTTTCTTT. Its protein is CASSVGVRSVNTEAFF.

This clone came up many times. The CDR3 spells CASSYLGRGEDTQYF. CDR3 DNA: TGTGCCAGCAGCTACCTAGGACGGGGGGAGGATACGCAGTATTTT. The chain is built from TRBV11-3 and TRBJ2-3, with TRBD2 identical over 7 bases. In germline, CDR1 is SGHNT, CDR2 YENEEA. The CDR3 has 15 amino acids. Germline trimming cut 4 bases from V and 6 bases from J; bases unmatched to any gene: 10.

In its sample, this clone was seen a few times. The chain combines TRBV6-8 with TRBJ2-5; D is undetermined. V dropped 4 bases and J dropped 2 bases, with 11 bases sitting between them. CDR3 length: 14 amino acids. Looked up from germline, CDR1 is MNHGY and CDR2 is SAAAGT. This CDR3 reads CASSFLAAQETQYF. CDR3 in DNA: TGTGCCAGCAGTTTCCTCGCGGCACAAGAGACCCAGTACTTC.